This T cell receptor (beta chain) was sequenced during a study of blood T cell repertoires in COVID-19. Study overall: Samples taken during acute and convalescent COVID-19 were collected in the United States, Italy and Spain.

V lost 1 base to trimming and J lost 2 bases; unmatched junction nucleotides: 4. Per the germline V gene, CDR1 is GTSNPN and CDR2 is SVGIG (reference sequence). The CDR3 consists of 15 residues. Only in-frame clones appear in the TCRdb table, and some are missing; sequencing was by immunoSEQ multiplex PCR. The data contain approximately 250,000 clones, about 91% of them singletons. Participants' reported clinical history set cohort assignment. Exposed study participants had met a COVID-19 case within 2 weeks before entry. The specimen was PBMCs or T cells enriched from blood (not recorded which). The genes are TRBV30 and TRBJ1-2; 10 bases match TRBD1. This receptor was obtained from a man aged 35-49 years who had been exposed to COVID-19. The CDR3 is CAWSDWTGGNYGYTF. Here the CDR3 DNA reads TGTGCCTGGAGTGACTGGACAGGGGGGAACTATGGCTACACCTTC.